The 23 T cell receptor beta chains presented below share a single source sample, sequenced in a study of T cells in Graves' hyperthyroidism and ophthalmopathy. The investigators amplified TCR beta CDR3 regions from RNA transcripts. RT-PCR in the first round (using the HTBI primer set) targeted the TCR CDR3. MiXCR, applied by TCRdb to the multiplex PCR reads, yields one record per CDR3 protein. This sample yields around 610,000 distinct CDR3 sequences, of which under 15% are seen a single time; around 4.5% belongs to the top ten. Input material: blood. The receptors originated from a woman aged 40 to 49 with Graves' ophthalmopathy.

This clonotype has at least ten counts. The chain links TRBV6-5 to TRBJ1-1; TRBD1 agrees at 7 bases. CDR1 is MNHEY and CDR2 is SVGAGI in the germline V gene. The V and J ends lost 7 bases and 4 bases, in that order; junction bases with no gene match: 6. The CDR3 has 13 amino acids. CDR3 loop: CASKTDRTTEAFF. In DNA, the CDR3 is TGTGCCAGCAAGACGGACAGGACCACTGAAGCTTTCTTT.

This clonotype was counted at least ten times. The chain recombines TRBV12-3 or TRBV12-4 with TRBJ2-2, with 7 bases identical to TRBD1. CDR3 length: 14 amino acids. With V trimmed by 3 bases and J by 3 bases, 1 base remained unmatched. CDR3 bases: TGTGCCAGCAGTTTGGGACAGCACACCGGGGAGCTGTTTTTT. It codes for CASSLGQHTGELFF.

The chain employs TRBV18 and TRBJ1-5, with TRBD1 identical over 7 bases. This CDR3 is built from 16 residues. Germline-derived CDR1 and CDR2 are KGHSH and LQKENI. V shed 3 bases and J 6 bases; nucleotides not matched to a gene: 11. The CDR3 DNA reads TGTGCCAGCTCACCCGGGGTGGGACAGAACGGTCAGCCCCAGCATTTT. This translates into CASSPGVGQNGQPQHF.

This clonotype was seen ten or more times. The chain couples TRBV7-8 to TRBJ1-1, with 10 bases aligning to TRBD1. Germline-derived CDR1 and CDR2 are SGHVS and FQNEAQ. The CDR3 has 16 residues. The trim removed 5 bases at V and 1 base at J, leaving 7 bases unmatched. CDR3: CASSTRDRGSNTEAFF. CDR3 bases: TGTGCCAGCAGCACCCGGGACAGGGGTTCGAACACTGAAGCTTTCTTT.

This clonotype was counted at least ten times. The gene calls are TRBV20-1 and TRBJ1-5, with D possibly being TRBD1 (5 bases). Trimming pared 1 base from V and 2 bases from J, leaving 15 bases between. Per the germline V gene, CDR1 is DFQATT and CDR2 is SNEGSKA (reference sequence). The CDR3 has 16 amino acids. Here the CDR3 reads CSARGSGGTGNQPQHF. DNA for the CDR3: TGCAGTGCTAGAGGCAGTGGGGGGACGGGCAATCAGCCCCAGCATTTT.

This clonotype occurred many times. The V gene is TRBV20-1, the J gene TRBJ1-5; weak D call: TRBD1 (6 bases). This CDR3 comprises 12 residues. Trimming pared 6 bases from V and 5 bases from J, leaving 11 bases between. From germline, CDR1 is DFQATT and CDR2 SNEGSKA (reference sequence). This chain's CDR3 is CSAKRQDQPQHF. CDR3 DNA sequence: TGCAGTGCCAAGAGACAGGATCAGCCCCAGCATTTT.

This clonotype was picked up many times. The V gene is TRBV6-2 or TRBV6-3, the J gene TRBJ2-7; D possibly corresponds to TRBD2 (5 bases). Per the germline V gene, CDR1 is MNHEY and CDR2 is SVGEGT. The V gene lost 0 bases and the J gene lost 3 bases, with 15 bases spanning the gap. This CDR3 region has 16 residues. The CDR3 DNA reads TGTGCCAGCAGTTACTCGAGGCGGGTCAATCACTACGAGCAGTACTTC. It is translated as CASSYSRRVNHYEQYF.

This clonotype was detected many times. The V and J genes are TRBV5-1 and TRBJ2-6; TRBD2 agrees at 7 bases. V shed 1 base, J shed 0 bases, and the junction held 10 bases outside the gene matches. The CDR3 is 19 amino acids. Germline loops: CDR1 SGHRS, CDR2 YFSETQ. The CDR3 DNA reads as TGCGCCAGCAGCTTGTCCCCGACTAGCAGCCACTCTGGGGCCAACGTCCTGACTTTC. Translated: CASSLSPTSSHSGANVLTF.

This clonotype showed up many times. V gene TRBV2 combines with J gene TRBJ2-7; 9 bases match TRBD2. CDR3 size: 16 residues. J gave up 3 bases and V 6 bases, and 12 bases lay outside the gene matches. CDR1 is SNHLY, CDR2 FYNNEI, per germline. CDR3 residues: CASSADPGTSHYEQYF. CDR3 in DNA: TGTGCCAGCAGCGCGGACCCCGGGACTAGCCACTACGAGCAGTACTTC.

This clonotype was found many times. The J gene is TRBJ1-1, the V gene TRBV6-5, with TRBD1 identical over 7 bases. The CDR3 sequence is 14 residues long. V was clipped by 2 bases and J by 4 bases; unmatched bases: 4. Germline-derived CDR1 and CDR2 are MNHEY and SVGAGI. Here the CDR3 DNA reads TGTGCCAGCAGTTACAGGACAGGAAGCACTGAAGCTTTCTTT. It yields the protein CASSYRTGSTEAFF.

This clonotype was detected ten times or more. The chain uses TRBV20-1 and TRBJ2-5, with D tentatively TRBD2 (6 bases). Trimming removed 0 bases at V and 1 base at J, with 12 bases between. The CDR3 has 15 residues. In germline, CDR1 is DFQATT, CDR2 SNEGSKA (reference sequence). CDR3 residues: CSARDVGTLQETQYF. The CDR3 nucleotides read TGCAGTGCTAGAGATGTCGGGACTCTCCAAGAGACCCAGTACTTC.

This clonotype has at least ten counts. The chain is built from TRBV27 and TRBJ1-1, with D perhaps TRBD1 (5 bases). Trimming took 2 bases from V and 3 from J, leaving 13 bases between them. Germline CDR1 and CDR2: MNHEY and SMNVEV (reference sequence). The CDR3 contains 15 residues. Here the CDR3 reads CASSLQPWGDTEAFF. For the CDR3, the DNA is TGTGCCAGCAGTTTACAGCCTTGGGGGGACACTGAAGCTTTCTTT.

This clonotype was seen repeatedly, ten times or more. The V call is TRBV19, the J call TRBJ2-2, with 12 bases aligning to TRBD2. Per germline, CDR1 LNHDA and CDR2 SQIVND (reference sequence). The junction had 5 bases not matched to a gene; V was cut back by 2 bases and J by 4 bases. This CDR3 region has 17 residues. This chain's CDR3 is CASSIPSGREPTGELFF. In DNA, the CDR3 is TGTGCCAGTAGTATACCTAGCGGGAGGGAGCCCACCGGGGAGCTGTTTTTT.

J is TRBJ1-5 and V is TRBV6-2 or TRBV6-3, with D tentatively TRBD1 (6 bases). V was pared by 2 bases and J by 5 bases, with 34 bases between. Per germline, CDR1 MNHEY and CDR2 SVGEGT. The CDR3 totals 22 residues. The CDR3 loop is CASSYPLIPSMDSSTRDQPQHF. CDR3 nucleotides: TGTGCCAGCAGTTACCCTCTCATACCTTCGATGGACAGTTCAACGCGGGATCAGCCCCAGCATTTT.

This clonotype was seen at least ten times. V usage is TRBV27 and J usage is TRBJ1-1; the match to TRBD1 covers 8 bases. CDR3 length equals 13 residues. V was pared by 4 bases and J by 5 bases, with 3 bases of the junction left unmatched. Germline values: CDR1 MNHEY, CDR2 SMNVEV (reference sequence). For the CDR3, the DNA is TGTGCCAGCAGTTGGACAGGGAAAACTGAAGCTTTCTTT. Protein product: CASSWTGKTEAFF.

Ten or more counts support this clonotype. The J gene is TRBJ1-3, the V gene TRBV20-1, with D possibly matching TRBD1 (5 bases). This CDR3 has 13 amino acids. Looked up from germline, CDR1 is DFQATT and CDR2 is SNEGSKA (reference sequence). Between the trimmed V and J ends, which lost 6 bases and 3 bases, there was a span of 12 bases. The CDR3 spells CSAPGTYGNTIYF. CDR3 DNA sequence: TGCAGTGCACCCGGGACTTATGGAAACACCATATATTTT.

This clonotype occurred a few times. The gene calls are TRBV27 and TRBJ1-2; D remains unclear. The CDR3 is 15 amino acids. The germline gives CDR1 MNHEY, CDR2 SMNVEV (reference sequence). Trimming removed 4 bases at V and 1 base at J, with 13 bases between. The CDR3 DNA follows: TGTGCCAGCAGTTCCCCCGCCGTGGGTAACTATGGCTACACCTTC. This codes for CASSSPAVGNYGYTF.

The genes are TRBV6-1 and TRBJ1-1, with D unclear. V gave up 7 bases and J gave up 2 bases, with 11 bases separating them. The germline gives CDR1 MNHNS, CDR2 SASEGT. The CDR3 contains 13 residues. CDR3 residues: CASIQDPNTEAFF. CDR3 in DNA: TGTGCCAGCATCCAGGACCCTAACACTGAAGCTTTCTTT.

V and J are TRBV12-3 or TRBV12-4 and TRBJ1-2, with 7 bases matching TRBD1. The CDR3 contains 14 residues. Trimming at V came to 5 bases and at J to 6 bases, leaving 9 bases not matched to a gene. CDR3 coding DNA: TGTGCCAGCAGTCCCTCTGAGGGGGCAGATGGCTACACCTTC. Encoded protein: CASSPSEGADGYTF.

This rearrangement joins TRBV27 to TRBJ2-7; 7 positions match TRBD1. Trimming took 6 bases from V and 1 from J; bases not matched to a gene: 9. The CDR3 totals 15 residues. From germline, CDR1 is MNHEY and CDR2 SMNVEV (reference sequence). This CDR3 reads CASSSNPGQSYEQYF. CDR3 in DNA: TGTGCCAGCAGCTCAAATCCGGGACAGTCCTACGAGCAGTACTTC.

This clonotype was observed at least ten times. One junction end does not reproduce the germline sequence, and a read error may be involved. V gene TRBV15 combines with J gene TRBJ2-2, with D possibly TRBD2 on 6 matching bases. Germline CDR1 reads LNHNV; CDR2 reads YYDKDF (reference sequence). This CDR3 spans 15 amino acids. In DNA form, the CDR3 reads TGTGTCACCGCTGCGACTAGTGCGAACACCGGGGAGCTGTTTTTT. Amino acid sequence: CVTAATSANTGELFF.

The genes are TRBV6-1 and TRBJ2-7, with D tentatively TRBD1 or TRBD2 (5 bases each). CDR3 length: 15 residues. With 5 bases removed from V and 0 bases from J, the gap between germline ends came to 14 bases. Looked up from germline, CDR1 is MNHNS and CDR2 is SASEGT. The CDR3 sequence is CASSPGSGSSYEQYF. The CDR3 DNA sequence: TGTGCCAGCAGTCCCGGTTCAGGGAGCTCCTACGAGCAGTACTTC.

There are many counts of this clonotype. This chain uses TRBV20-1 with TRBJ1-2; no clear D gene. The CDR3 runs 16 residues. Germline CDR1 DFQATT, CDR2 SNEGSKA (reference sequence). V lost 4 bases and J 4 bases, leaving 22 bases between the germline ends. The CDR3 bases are TGCAGTGCTATCGACTTAGAACAAGGAGATACCTATGGCTACACCTTC. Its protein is CSAIDLEQGDTYGYTF.